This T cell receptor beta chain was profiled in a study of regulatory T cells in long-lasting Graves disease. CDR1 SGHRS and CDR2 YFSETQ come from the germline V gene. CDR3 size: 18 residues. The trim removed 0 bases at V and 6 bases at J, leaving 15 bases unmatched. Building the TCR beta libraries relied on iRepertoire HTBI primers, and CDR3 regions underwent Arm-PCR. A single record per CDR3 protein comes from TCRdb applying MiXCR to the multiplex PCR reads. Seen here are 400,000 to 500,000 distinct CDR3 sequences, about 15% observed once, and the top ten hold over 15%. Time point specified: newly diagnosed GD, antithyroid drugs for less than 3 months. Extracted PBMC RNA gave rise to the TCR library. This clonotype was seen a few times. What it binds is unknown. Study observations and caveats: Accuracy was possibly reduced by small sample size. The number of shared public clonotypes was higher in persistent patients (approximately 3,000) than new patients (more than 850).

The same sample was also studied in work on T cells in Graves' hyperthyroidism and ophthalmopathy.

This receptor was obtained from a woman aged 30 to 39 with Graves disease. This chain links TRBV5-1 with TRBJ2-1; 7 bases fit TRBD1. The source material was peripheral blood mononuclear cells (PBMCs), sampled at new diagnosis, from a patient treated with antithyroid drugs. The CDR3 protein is CASSLVFRDRVVVNEQFF. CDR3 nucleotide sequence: TGCGCCAGCAGCTTGGTTTTCCGAGACAGGGTGGTTGTCAATGAGCAGTTCTTC.